This T cell receptor (beta chain) derives from a study of cytomegalovirus exposure and HLA in healthy donors. Turning to this clone: The antigen is not known.

Vbeta (60) and Jbeta (13) primers were used in the PCR. Only in-frame clones appear in the TCRdb table, and some are missing; sequencing was by immunoSEQ multiplex PCR. Of under 100,000 clones in the sample, roughly 85% were seen once. Study-wide results and caveats: Some TCR beta chains (roughly 150 of them) were listed as cytomegalovirus-associated.

Per germline, CDR1 SQVTM and CDR2 ANQGSEA. The CDR3 consists of 11 residues. V lost 7 bases to trimming and J lost 3 bases, with 10 bases between them. The V call is TRBV29-1, the J call TRBJ2-7; tentative D call: TRBD1 (5 bases). The source of this sequence is a man younger than 40 in good health and CMV-seronegative. What was sequenced was PBMCs. CDR3 sequence: CSGTIYYEQYF. For the CDR3, the DNA is TGCAGCGGGACAATTTACTACGAGCAGTACTTC.